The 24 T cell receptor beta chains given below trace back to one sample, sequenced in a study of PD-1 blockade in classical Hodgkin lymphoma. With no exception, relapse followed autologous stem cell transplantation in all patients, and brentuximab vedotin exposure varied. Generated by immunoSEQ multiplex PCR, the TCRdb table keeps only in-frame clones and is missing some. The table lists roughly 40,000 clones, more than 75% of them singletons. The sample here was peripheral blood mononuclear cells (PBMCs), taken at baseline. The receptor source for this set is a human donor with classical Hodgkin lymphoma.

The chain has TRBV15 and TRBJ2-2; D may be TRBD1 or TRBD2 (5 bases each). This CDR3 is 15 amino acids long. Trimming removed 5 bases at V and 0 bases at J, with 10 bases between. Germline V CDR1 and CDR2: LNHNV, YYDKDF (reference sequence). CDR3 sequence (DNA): TGTGCCACCAGCGCCGGGACCGCGAACACCGGGGAGCTGTTTTTT. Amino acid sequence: CATSAGTANTGELFF.

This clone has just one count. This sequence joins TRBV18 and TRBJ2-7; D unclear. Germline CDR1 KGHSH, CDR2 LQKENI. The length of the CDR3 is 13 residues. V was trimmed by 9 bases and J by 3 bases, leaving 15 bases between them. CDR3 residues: CARTNVPDYEQYF. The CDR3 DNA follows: TGTGCCAGGACAAATGTACCCGACTACGAGCAGTACTTC.

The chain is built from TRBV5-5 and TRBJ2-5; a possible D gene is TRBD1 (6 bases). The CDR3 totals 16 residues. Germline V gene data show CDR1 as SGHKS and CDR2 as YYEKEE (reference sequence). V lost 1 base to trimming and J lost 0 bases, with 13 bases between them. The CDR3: CASSLWDTWYQETQYF. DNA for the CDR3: TGTGCCAGCAGCTTGTGGGACACTTGGTACCAAGAGACCCAGTACTTC.

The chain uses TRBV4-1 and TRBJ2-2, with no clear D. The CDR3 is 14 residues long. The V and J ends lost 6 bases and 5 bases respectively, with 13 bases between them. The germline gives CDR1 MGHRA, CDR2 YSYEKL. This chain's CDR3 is CASRNVGRTGELFF. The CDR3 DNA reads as TGCGCCAGCAGGAACGTGGGTAGGACCGGGGAGCTGTTTTTT.

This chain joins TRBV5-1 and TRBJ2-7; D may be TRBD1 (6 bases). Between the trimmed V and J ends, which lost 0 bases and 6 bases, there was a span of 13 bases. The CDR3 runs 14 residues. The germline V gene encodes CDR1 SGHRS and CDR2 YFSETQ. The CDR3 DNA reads TGCGCCAGCAGCTTGGCAGGGGACGCAGCCGAGCAGTACTTC. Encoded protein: CASSLAGDAAEQYF.

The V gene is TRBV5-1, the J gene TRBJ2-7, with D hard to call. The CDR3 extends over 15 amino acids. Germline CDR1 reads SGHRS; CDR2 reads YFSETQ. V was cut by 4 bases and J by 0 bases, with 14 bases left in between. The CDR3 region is CASSPIGQSSYEQYF. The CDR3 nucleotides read TGCGCCAGCAGCCCAATCGGGCAAAGCTCCTACGAGCAGTACTTC.

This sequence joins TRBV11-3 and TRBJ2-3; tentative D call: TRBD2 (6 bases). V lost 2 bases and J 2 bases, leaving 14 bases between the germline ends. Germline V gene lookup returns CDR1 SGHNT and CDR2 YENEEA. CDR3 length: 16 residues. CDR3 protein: CASSLWRGGDTDTQYF. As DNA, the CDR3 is TGTGCCAGCAGCTTATGGAGGGGAGGCGACACAGATACGCAGTATTTT.

The CDR3 loop is CASSKAQGQGFGNQPQHF. In DNA form, the CDR3 reads TGTGCCAGCAGCAAAGCGCAGGGACAGGGGTTTGGCAATCAGCCCCAGCATTTT. The gene calls are TRBV21-1 and TRBJ1-5; the table's D call, TRBD1, was not checked against the DNA. TRBV21-1 is marked as a pseudogene. This CDR3 region has 18 residues.

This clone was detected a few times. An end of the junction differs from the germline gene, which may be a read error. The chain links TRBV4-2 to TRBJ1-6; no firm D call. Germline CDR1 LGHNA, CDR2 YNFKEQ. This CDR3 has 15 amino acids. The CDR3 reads CASRQESTYNSPLHF. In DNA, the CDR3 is TGTGCCAGCCGCCAGGAATCGACCTATAATTCACCCCTCCACTTT.

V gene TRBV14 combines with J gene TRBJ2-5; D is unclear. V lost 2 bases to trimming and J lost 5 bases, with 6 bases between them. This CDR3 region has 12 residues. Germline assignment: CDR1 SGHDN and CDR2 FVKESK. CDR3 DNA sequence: TGTGCCAGCAGCCAATCTTTTGAGACCCAGTACTTC. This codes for CASSQSFETQYF.

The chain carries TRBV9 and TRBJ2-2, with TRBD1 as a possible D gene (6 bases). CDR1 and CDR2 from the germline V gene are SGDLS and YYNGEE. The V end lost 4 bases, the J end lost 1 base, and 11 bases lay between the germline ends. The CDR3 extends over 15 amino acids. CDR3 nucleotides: TGTGCCAGCAGCCAGACAGGATTGAACACCGGGGAGCTGTTTTTT. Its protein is CASSQTGLNTGELFF.

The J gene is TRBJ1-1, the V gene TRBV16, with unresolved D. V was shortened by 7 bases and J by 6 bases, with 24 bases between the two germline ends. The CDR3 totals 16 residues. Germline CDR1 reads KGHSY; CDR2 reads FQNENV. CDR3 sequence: CASTRHLTAGLPEAFF. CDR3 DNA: TGTGCCAGCACACGACACTTGACCGCAGGCCTACCTGAAGCTTTCTTT.

The CDR3 DNA reads TGCAGCGTTAGGACAGGGGGAAGTCAAGAGACCCAGTACTTC. Translation gives CSVRTGGSQETQYF. The chain employs TRBV29-1 and TRBJ2-5; 10 positions match TRBD1. V dropped 5 bases and J dropped 2; count of bases not matched to a gene: 5. Germline CDR1 reads SQVTM; CDR2 reads ANQGSEA. The CDR3 totals 14 residues.

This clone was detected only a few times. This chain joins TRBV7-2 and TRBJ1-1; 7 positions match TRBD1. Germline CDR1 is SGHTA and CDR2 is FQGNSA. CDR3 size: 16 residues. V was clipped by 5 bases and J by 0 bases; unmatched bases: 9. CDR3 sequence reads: CASSQDTGQMNTEAFF. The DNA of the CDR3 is TGTGCCAGCAGCCAAGACACGGGACAGATGAACACTGAAGCTTTCTTT. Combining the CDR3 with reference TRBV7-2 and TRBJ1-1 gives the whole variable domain GAGVSQSPSNKVTEKGKDVELRCDPISGHTALYWYRQSLGQGLEFLIYFQGNSAPDKSGLPSDRFSAERTGGSVSTLTIQRTQQEDSAVYLCASSQDTGQMNTEAFFGQGTRLTVV.

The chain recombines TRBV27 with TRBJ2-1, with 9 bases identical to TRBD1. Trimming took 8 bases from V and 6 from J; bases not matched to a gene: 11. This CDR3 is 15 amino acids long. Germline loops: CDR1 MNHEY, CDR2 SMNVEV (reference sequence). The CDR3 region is CASGTYRGLANEQFF. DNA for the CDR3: TGTGCCAGCGGAACTTACAGGGGGCTAGCCAATGAGCAGTTCTTC.

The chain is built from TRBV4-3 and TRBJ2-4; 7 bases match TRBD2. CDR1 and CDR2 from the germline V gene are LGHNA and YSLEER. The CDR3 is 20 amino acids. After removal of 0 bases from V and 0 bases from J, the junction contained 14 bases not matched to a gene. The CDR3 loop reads CASSQDAASGEVPAKNIQYF. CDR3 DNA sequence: TGCGCCAGCAGCCAAGATGCGGCTAGCGGAGAAGTCCCAGCCAAAAACATTCAGTACTTC.

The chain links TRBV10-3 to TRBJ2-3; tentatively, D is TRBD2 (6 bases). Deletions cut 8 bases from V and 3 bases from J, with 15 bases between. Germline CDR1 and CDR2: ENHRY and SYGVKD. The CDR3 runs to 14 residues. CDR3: CAIGVVADTDTQYF. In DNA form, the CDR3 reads TGTGCCATCGGCGTGGTAGCGGATACAGATACGCAGTATTTT.

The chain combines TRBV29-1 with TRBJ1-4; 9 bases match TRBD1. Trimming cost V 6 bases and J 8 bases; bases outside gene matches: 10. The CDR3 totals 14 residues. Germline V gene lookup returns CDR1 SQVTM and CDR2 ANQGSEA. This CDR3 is CSVPGQGRGEKLFF. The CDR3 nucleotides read TGCAGCGTCCCGGGACAGGGTAGAGGGGAAAAACTGTTTTTT.

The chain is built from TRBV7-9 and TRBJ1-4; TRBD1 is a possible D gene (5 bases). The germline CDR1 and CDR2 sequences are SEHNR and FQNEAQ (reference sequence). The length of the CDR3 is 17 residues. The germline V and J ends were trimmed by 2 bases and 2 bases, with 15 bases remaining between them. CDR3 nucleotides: TGTGCCAGCAGCTTATCGCGTGCGGCAGGGACTAATGAAAAACTGTTTTTT. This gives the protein CASSLSRAAGTNEKLFF.

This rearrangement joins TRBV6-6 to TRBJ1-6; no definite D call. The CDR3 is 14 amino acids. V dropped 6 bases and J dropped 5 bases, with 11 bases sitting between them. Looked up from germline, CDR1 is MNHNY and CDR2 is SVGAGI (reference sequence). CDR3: CASRPPRNNSPLHF. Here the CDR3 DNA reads TGTGCCAGCAGGCCCCCCAGAAATAATTCACCCCTCCACTTT.

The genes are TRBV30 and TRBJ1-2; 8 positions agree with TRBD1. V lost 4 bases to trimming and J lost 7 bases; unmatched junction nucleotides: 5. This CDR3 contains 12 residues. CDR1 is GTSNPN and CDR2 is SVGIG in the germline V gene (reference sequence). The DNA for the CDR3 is TGTGCCTGGACCCGGGACAGGAGTGGCTACACCTTC. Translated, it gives CAWTRDRSGYTF. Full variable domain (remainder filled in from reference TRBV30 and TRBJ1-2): SQTIHQWPATLVQPVGSPLSLECTVEGTSNPNLYWYRQAAGRGLQLLFYSVGIGQISSEVPQNLSASRPQDRQFILSSKKLLLSDSGFYLCAWTRDRSGYTFGSGTRLTVV.

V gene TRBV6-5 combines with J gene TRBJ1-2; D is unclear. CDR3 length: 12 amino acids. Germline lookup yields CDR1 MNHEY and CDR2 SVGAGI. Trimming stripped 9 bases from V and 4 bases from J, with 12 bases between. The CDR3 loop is CASYKAGYGYTF. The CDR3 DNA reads TGTGCCAGTTACAAAGCCGGCTATGGCTACACCTTC.

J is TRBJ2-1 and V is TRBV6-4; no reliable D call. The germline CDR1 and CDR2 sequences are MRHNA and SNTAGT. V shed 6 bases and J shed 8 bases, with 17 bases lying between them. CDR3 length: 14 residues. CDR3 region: CASSLEPLPHEQFF. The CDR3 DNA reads TGTGCCAGCAGCCTAGAACCGTTGCCCCATGAGCAGTTCTTC.

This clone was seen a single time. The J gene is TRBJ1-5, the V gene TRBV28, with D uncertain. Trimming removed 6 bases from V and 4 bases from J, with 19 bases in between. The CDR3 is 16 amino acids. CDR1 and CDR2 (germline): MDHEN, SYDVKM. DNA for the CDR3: TGTGCCAGCAGGGTTGCAGGCGGTCCCTTAAATCAGCCCCAGCATTTT. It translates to CASRVAGGPLNQPQHF.